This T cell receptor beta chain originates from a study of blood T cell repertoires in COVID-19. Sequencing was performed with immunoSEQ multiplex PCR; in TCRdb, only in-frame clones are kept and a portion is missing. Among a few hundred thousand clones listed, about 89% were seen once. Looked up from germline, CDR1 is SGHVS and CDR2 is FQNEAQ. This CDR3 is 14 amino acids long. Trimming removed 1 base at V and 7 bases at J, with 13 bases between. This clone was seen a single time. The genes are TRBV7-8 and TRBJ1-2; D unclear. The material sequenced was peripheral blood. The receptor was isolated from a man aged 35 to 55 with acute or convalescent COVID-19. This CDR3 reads CASSLGGSSSGYTF. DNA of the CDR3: TGTGCCAGCAGCTTAGGAGGGTCTTCCTCTGGCTACACCTTC.